This T cell receptor (beta chain) was recorded in a study of regulatory T cells in long-lasting Graves disease. Study-level points and caveats: Those with persistent disease had in common more public clonotypes (about 2,700) than new patients (approximately 970). TRBV28, TRBJ1-2 and TRBJ2-5 emerged as the favored segments in persistent disease.

Germline CDR1 is SGHAT and CDR2 is FQNNGV. The CDR3 totals 20 residues, both ends included. Relying on iRepertoire HTBI primers and Arm-PCR of CDR3 regions, the team built TCR beta libraries. TCRdb passed the multiplex PCR reads through MiXCR, listing each CDR3 protein once. This table has some 340,000 distinct CDR3 sequences, roughly 10% appearing once. With regard to this clonotype: As yet, its antigen is unknown. Because the CDR3's place on the DNA is in doubt, the DNA is left out and the CDR3 is given as listed by TCRdb.

The time point here: newly diagnosed GD, antithyroid drugs for less than 3 months. Extracted PBMC RNA gave rise to the TCR library. The sample also formed part of further work on T cells in Graves' hyperthyroidism and ophthalmopathy. This second report adds: Classification by a 13 V-J model distinguished ophthalmopathy from stable hyperthyroidism.

This TCR was sampled from a woman under 30 with Graves disease. The sequences come from peripheral blood mononuclear cells (PBMCs), collected at new diagnosis, from a patient treated with antithyroid drugs. This chain joins TRBV11-2 and TRBJ2-7; the D call in the table, TRBD2, was not verified against the DNA. The CDR3: CASSFYICSARRRGNYEQYF.